This TCR beta chain came from a study of cytomegalovirus exposure and HLA in healthy donors. V was trimmed by 1 base and J by 4 bases, leaving 15 bases between them. CDR1 and CDR2 (germline): MNHNS, SASEGT. This CDR3 has 16 residues. Study-wide results and limits: Earlier analysis found most TCR beta V segments productive about 90% or about 30% of the time. HLA restriction was apparent for most CMV-associated TCR beta chains in a later analysis. A reported reduction in N-insertions relative to the roughly 700-donor mean was seen in an Asian-associated ancestry cluster in a later analysis. Some V segments could not be told apart, so they were left out, TRBV6-2 and TRBV6-3 among them.

As to this clone: The antigen is undetermined.

PCR used 60 Vbeta primers and 13 Jbeta primers. Measured with immunoSEQ multiplex PCR; TCRdb has only the in-frame clones, and not every one. Counted here are 150,000 to 200,000 clones, about 75% occurring once; the ten biggest clones make up 4.7%. The rearrangement links TRBV6-1 to TRBJ2-3, with TRBD1 as a possible D gene (5 bases). Sequencing was done on a sample of PBMCs. The sequence came from a man in his late teens or twenties in good health and CMV-seropositive. In DNA form, the CDR3 reads TGTGCCAGCAGTGAAGAGGGGCCAAGGTGGGCAGATACGCAGTATTTT. This codes for CASSEEGPRWADTQYF.